The entry below gives a single T cell receptor beta chain sequence along with its context. Trimming cost V 4 bases and J 3 bases; bases outside gene matches: 12. The CDR3 length is 18 residues. The germline CDR1 and CDR2 sequences are SEHNR and FQNEAQ (reference sequence). This sample stems from a study of shared clonotypes between healthy human individuals. The authors ran the assay at deep level. Measured with immunoSEQ multiplex PCR; TCRdb has only the in-frame clones, and not every one. Among roughly 1,800,000 clones, approximately 94% were seen once, and the ten largest hold 1% to 1.5%. Positive CCR7 selection of CD45RO-negative cells yielded the naive CD8 cells, and terminally differentiated effector memory CD45RA+ cells were excluded.

The rearrangement links TRBV7-9 to TRBJ2-1, with 10 positions matching TRBD1. This TCR was sampled from a young man in good health. Sequenced input: naive CD8+ T cells sorted from blood. CDR3 sequence (DNA): TGTGCCAGCAGCTCCTCCGGGACAGGGGTAGTCGACTACAATGAGCAGTTCTTC. Translation: CASSSSGTGVVDYNEQFF.